This TCR beta chain stems from a study of metastatic and nonmetastatic thyroid tumors. Using MiXCR, TCRdb reanalyzed the PCR reads. Of about 15,000 clones listed, around 25% were seen once; the top ten hold roughly 12%. This clone was counted ten times or more. Nobody among the patients had been given any treatment before thyroid surgery. The specimen sequenced was tumor tissue. The receptor was derived from a female donor with papillary thyroid cancer or a benign thyroid nodule (not recorded which). Some clones in this sample may be carry-over from other donors' samples.

CDR3 region: CASSITGTSGNTIYF. CDR3 in DNA: TGCGCCAGCAGTATAACCGGGACCTCTGGAAACACCATATATTTT. The J gene is TRBJ1-3, the V gene TRBV10-2; possibly TRBD1 for D (5 bases). The V and J ends lost 5 bases and 0 bases respectively, with 11 bases between them. This CDR3 has 15 residues. Germline loops: CDR1 WSHSY, CDR2 SAAADI.